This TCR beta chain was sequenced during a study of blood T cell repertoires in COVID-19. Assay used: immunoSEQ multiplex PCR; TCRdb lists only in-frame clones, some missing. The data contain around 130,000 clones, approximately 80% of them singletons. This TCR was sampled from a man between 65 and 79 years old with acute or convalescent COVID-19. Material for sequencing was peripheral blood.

CDR3 amino acids: CASSTRTDTQYF. The CDR3 region has the DNA TGCGCCAGCAGCACTCGCACAGATACGCAGTATTTT. This sequence joins TRBV4-1 and TRBJ2-3; no clear D gene. V lost 5 bases and J lost 1, with 4 bases in between. The CDR3 consists of 12 residues. Germline CDR1 MGHRA, CDR2 YSYEKL.